The clone carrying this T cell receptor (beta chain) was seen at least ten times. The V and J ends lost 7 bases and 5 bases respectively, with 24 bases between them. The CDR3 has 17 residues. CDR1 and CDR2 from the germline V gene are MNHEY and SMNVEV (reference sequence). Time point denoted: sample taken at primary tumor resection. Whole RNA obtained from tumor, nontumor lung or frozen PBMC underwent sequencing without sorting. The sample comes from a study of spatial heterogeneity in lung cancer. TCRdb recomputed calls from the 5' RACE reads with MiXCR, one row per CDR3 protein. The sample contains around 23,000 distinct CDR3 sequences, about 4.5% of which appear only once.

This sequence joins TRBV27 and TRBJ1-5; D is unresolved. This clonotype originated in a male donor with early-stage non-small cell lung cancer. The specimen comprised PBMCs, sampled at surgery. The CDR3 region is CASTEYRVSRRDQPQHF. CDR3 coding DNA: TGTGCCAGCACCGAATACCGGGTCTCTCGACGCGATCAGCCCCAGCATTTT.